The rows below give T cell receptor beta chains drawn from one sample of a study of T cells after yellow fever vaccination. One entry per CDR3 protein results from TCRdb running MiXCR on the 5' RACE reads. Of some 320,000 distinct CDR3 sequences listed, 4% to 5.5% are singletons. The sequenced sample was PBMCs, obtained 15 days after the yellow fever booster vaccination. The receptor set was obtained from a man aged 18-30 years who received the YFV17D yellow fever vaccine. Both conserved end residues are part of each CDR3. A D gene is named only where the DNA matches it firmly. Size is omitted from some rows. Given values are once, few, many or a class for expanded clones.

cdr3_length d_call clone_size j_call v_call cdr3_aa cdr3_nt
18 TRBD2 many TRBJ2-2 TRBV4-3 CASSQELAGSANTGELFF TGCGCCAGCAGCCAAGAACTAGCGGGGAGCGCGAACACCGGGGAGCTGTTTTTT
14 . . TRBJ1-4 TRBV6-4 CASREAATNEKLFF TGTGCCAGTAGAGAAGCAGCAACTAATGAAAAACTGTTTTTT
16 . few TRBJ1-2 TRBV6-5 CASSPWTDGANYGYTF TGTGCCAGCAGCCCTTGGACGGACGGAGCTAACTATGGCTACACCTTC
14 . many TRBJ2-2 TRBV5-5 CASSLLENTGELFF TGTGCCAGCAGCTTGCTGGAGAACACCGGGGAGCTGTTTTTT
11 . many TRBJ1-6 TRBV12-3/TRBV12-4 CASSWGETLHF TGTGCCAGCAGTTGGGGGGAAACCCTCCACTTT
12 . few TRBJ2-7 TRBV20-1 CSADIQGYEQYF TGCAGTGCTGATATTCAGGGCTACGAGCAGTACTTC
16 . . TRBJ1-5 TRBV7-2 CASSPTGSGLGLPEHF TGTGCCAGCAGCCCCACCGGTTCGGGGTTGGGATTGCCCGAGCATTTT
16 . many TRBJ2-3 TRBV7-9 CASSPPSWGGTDTQYF TGTGCCAGCAGCCCACCTTCCTGGGGGGGCACAGATACGCAGTATTTT
19 TRBD2 many TRBJ2-3 TRBV6-1 CASSRRISSGGPSTDTQYF TGTGCCAGCAGCAGGAGGATTTCTAGCGGGGGGCCAAGCACAGATACGCAGTATTTT
12 TRBD2 many TRBJ2-1 TRBV7-2 CASSPSGGAVIF TGTGCCAGCAGTCCTAGCGGGGGGGCCGTAATCTTC
13 . few TRBJ1-2 TRBV5-5 CASSSRTVAGYTF TGTGCCAGCAGCTCTAGGACTGTAGCCGGCTACACCTTC
15 . many TRBJ2-5 TRBV7-9 CASSLGGQLGETQYF TGTGCCAGCAGCTTAGGAGGCCAATTGGGCGAGACCCAGTACTTC
14 . few TRBJ2-2 TRBV12-3/TRBV12-4 CASSLYRNLGELFF TGTGCCAGCAGTTTATACCGTAATCTGGGGGAGCTGTTTTTT
15 . . TRBJ2-3 TRBV20-1 CSARDRVLAIDTQYF TGCAGTGCTAGAGATCGGGTGCTAGCAATAGATACGCAGTATTTT
19 TRBD1 many TRBJ2-1 TRBV4-2 CASSQTFQRGLVSYNEQFF TGTGCCAGCAGCCAGACATTCCAGAGGGGGCTTGTTTCCTACAATGAGCAGTTCTTC
12 . . TRBJ2-2 TRBV7-9 CASNPITGELFF TGTGCCAGCAACCCCATCACCGGGGAGCTGTTTTTT
13 TRBD1 few TRBJ2-3 TRBV25-1 CASLTGATDTQYF TGTGCCAGTCTAACAGGGGCCACAGATACGCAGTATTTT
13 . many TRBJ2-5 TRBV7-3 CASSPGSAETQYF TGTGCCAGCAGCCCCGGATCAGCGGAGACCCAGTACTTC
15 . . TRBJ1-5 TRBV7-2 CASSSGGGDTQPQHF TGTGCCAGCAGCTCTGGCGGGGGCGATACTCAGCCCCAGCATTTT
15 . . TRBJ1-1 TRBV5-1 CASSLVFGMNTEAFF TGCGCCAGCAGCTTGGTTTTCGGGATGAACACTGAAGCTTTCTTT
15 . . TRBJ1-2 TRBV5-6 CASSPDRTVGDGYTF TGTGCCAGCAGCCCTGACCGGACGGTGGGAGACGGCTACACCTTC
16 TRBD1 many TRBJ1-5 TRBV20-1 CSAMGQFYPSNQPQHF TGCAGTGCTATGGGACAGTTCTACCCTAGCAATCAGCCCCAGCATTTT
15 TRBD1 many TRBJ1-1 TRBV6-5 CASSYQVQGAPEAFF TGTGCCAGCAGCTACCAGGTGCAGGGGGCCCCTGAAGCTTTCTTT
14 . . TRBJ2-1 TRBV7-7 CASSSGRRSNEQFF TGTGCCAGCAGCTCGGGACGGCGAAGTAATGAGCAGTTCTTC
13 TRBD1 few TRBJ2-7 TRBV19 CASSTGQGYEQYF TGTGCCAGTAGTACGGGACAGGGCTACGAGCAGTACTTC
16 . few TRBJ1-2 TRBV15 CATSRDRGLANYGYTF TGTGCCACCAGCAGAGACCGAGGGCTAGCTAACTATGGCTACACCTTC
13 . few TRBJ2-7 TRBV13 CASSLESPYEQYF TGTGCCAGCAGCTTAGAAAGTCCCTACGAGCAGTACTTC
15 . few TRBJ1-1 TRBV29-1 CSVQRRGRVEGEAFF TGCAGCGTGCAACGGCGCGGCAGGGTAGAAGGTGAAGCTTTCTTT
15 . many TRBJ2-1 TRBV28 CASSLSRVSYNEQFF TGTGCCAGCAGTTTATCCAGGGTTTCGTACAATGAGCAGTTCTTC
16 . many TRBJ2-1 TRBV20-1 CSARDDLTSSYNEQFF TGCAGTGCTAGAGATGACTTAACCAGCTCCTACAATGAGCAGTTCTTC
14 TRBD2 many TRBJ2-5 TRBV27 CASSSGLGWETQYF TGTGCCAGCAGTTCGGGACTAGGGTGGGAGACCCAGTACTTC
14 . few TRBJ2-5 TRBV7-2 CASSYQDSQETQYF TGTGCCAGCAGCTACCAGGACAGCCAAGAGACCCAGTACTTC
15 TRBD2 . TRBJ2-7 TRBV2 CASSRYSGGAYEQYF TGTGCCAGCAGTCGGTACAGCGGGGGGGCCTACGAGCAGTACTTC
16 . many TRBJ1-1 TRBV19 CASSLVLTGSDTEAFF TGTGCCAGTAGCCTCGTGCTGACAGGCTCGGACACTGAAGCTTTCTTT
12 . . TRBJ2-1 TRBV5-1 CASSRTVHEQFF TGCGCCAGCAGCAGGACAGTCCATGAGCAGTTCTTC
16 . . TRBJ2-1 TRBV5-6 CASSLGPGASYNEQFF TGTGCCAGCAGCTTGGGTCCGGGGGCGTCCTACAATGAGCAGTTCTTC
19 . . TRBJ2-6 TRBV19 CASSIHPGRGGSGANVLTF TGTGCCAGTAGTATACACCCGGGCAGGGGTGGATCTGGGGCCAACGTCCTGACTTTC
19 TRBD2 few TRBJ2-5 TRBV11-2 CASSFASFQTSEWTATQYF TGTGCCAGCAGCTTCGCGAGCTTTCAGACTAGCGAATGGACGGCGACCCAGTACTTC
16 . many TRBJ2-1 TRBV7-6 CASSLVGTTPGNEQFF TGTGCCAGCAGCTTAGTAGGGACAACCCCTGGGAATGAGCAGTTCTTC
13 . few TRBJ2-5 TRBV12-3/TRBV12-4 CASSLSLQETQYF TGTGCCAGCAGTTTAAGTCTCCAAGAGACCCAGTACTTC
16 TRBD1 . TRBJ2-2 TRBV7-6 CASSFLWGTGAGELFF TGTGCCAGCAGCTTCCTTTGGGGGACAGGGGCCGGGGAGCTGTTTTTT
17 TRBD1 few TRBJ1-6 TRBV5-1 CASSLLPTGVDNSPLHF TGCGCCAGCAGCTTGCTTCCGACAGGGGTGGATAATTCACCCCTCCACTTT